This TCR beta chain was documented in a study of regulatory T cells in long-lasting Graves disease. V was clipped by 3 bases and J by 4 bases; unmatched bases: 14. Germline lookup yields CDR1 MNHGY and CDR2 SVAAGI. This CDR3 is 17 amino acids long. Time point noted: newly diagnosed GD, antithyroid drugs for less than 3 months. Researchers made the TCR library from RNA that was extracted from PBMCs. Arm-PCR of CDR3 regions with iRepertoire HTBI primers generated TCR beta libraries. TCRdb independently ran MiXCR on the multiplex PCR reads; one entry per CDR3 protein. The sample lists approximately 470,000 distinct CDR3 sequences, 15% to 20% seen once, with 9.5% to 15% in the top ten. The sample was also linked to a second study, of T cells in Graves' hyperthyroidism and ophthalmopathy. That paper adds: If no ophthalmopathy progression occurred within 18 months, Graves' hyperthyroidism was stable. HTBI primers drove first-round RT-PCR of the TCR CDR3.

The source of this sequence is a man in his forties or fifties with Graves disease. Sequenced material: peripheral blood mononuclear cells (PBMCs), taken at new diagnosis, from a patient treated with antithyroid drugs. The chain combines TRBV6-9 with TRBJ2-7; 8 bases fit TRBD2. CDR3 in amino acids: CASSYSLQSGREYEQYF. DNA of the CDR3: TGTGCCAGCAGTTACTCCCTACAGAGCGGGAGAGAGTACGAGCAGTACTTC.